These 21 T cell receptor beta chains share one sample of origin, sequenced in a study of blood T cell repertoires in COVID-19. Here immunoSEQ multiplex PCR was the method, and the copy in TCRdb shows in-frame clones only, minus some. The table shows 470,000 or so clones, with approximately 83% occurring only once. What was sequenced was peripheral blood. The receptors stem from a human donor in a cohort sampled during active COVID-19.

This clone showed up just a few times. The chain's CDR3 is CASSWDNYYEQYF. CDR3 DNA sequence: TGTGCCAGCAGCTGGGACAATTACTACGAGCAGTACTTC. The genes are TRBV13 and TRBJ2-7, with a weak D call TRBD1 (6 bases). Trimming left V 4 bases short and J 3 bases short, with 10 bases between. Looked up from germline, CDR1 is PRHDT and CDR2 is FYEKMQ (reference sequence). The CDR3 has 13 residues.

J is TRBJ1-2 and V is TRBV11-2; 10 positions match TRBD1. Germline CDR1 SGHAT, CDR2 FQNNGV. The CDR3 has 14 amino acids. V dropped 7 bases and J dropped 7; count of bases not matched to a gene: 9. Here the CDR3 reads CASILTGGSGGYTF. DNA for the CDR3: TGTGCCAGCATACTGACAGGGGGCTCCGGTGGCTACACCTTC.

The chain uses TRBV29-1 and TRBJ2-1, with TRBD2 as a possible D gene (5 bases). The V gene lost 0 bases and the J gene lost 6 bases, with 18 bases spanning the gap. The CDR3 spans 16 residues. In germline, CDR1 is SQVTM, CDR2 ANQGSEA. CDR3 nucleotides: TGCAGCGTTGAAGATCAAGGCGTCGGGATCGGCAATGAGCAGTTCTTC. Translated, it gives CSVEDQGVGIGNEQFF.

V usage is TRBV24-1 and J usage is TRBJ2-1; 8 bases align to TRBD2. Germline values: CDR1 KGHDR, CDR2 SFDVKD. The CDR3 is made up of 15 amino acids. With 4 bases clipped from V and 3 bases from J, the junction kept 4 bases outside the gene matches. The CDR3 sequence is CATSENGRDYNEQFF. Written as DNA, the CDR3 is TGTGCCACCAGTGAGAACGGGAGGGACTACAATGAGCAGTTCTTC.

This clone was detected only once. This rearrangement joins TRBV19 to TRBJ1-5; maybe TRBD1 (5 bases). CDR3 length equals 13 residues. V was cut by 3 bases and J by 5 bases, with 8 bases left in between. Germline V CDR1 and CDR2: LNHDA, SQIVND (reference sequence). The CDR3 sequence: CASSIGAYQPQHF. The CDR3 DNA reads TGTGCCAGTAGTATTGGGGCTTATCAGCCCCAGCATTTT.

The chain combines TRBV7-5 with TRBJ1-1; the table's TRBD1 call for D was not verified on the DNA. TRBV7-5 is listed as a pseudogene. This CDR3 has 17 residues. The CDR3: CARSLRDRVISNTEAFF. In nucleotides, the CDR3 is TGTGCCAGAAGCTTAAGGGACAGGGTAATCTCGAACACTGAAGCTTTCTTT.

This clone has only one observation. V gene TRBV6-5 combines with J gene TRBJ2-7; TRBD1 matches at 8 bases. V lost 2 bases, J lost 4 bases, and 10 bases stayed unmatched. The CDR3 has 16 amino acids. Germline CDR1 reads MNHEY; CDR2 reads SVGAGI. The CDR3 DNA sequence: TGTGCCAGCAGTTACACGGGGACAGGATCGCCATACGAGCAGTACTTC. It codes for CASSYTGTGSPYEQYF.

The chain employs TRBV9 and TRBJ1-1, with a possible D match to TRBD1 (5 bases). Trimming removed 0 bases from V and 5 bases from J, with 14 bases in between. The CDR3 has 15 amino acids. CDR1 SGDLS and CDR2 YYNGEE come from the germline V gene. The CDR3 bases are TGTGCCAGCAGCGTAGAGGGCAGGGTAGGGACTGAAGCTTTCTTT. Protein product: CASSVEGRVGTEAFF.

V is TRBV28 and J is TRBJ2-7; D perhaps matches TRBD2 (7 bases). V lost 8 bases and J 6 bases, leaving 26 bases between the germline ends. The CDR3 consists of 16 residues. Germline loops: CDR1 MDHEN, CDR2 SYDVKM. CDR3 amino acids: CASEDLYGGPWSEQYF. CDR3 DNA sequence: TGTGCCAGCGAGGATCTATACGGGGGGCCTTGGTCCGAGCAGTACTTC.

This rearrangement joins TRBV27 to TRBJ1-6; D may be TRBD1 (5 bases). Germline V lookup: CDR1 MNHEY, CDR2 SMNVEV (reference sequence). This CDR3 is built from 18 residues. Trimming shortened V by 2 bases and J by 2 bases, and 16 bases separated the two germline ends. CDR3 region: CASSLGSLGLTYNSPLHF. Written as DNA, the CDR3 is TGTGCCAGCAGTTTAGGGTCCCTGGGGCTGACCTATAATTCACCCCTCCACTTT.

The V gene is TRBV7-3, the J gene TRBJ1-4, with a possible D match to TRBD1 (5 bases). Trimming pared 0 bases from V and 8 bases from J, leaving 13 bases between. The CDR3 loop spans 15 amino acids. Germline V gene data show CDR1 as SGHTA and CDR2 as FQGTGA. CDR3 sequence reads: CASSLTGVAGEKLFF. The DNA for the CDR3 is TGTGCCAGCAGCTTAACAGGGGTTGCGGGAGAAAAACTGTTTTTT.

The chain carries TRBV3-1 (or the pseudogene TRBV3-2) and TRBJ1-4; D is uncertain. CDR3 length: 14 amino acids. Germline values: CDR1 LGHDT, CDR2 YNNKEL (reference sequence). With 6 bases removed from V and 4 bases from J, the gap between germline ends came to 12 bases. CDR3 amino acids: CASSHSVVNEKLFF. For the CDR3, the DNA is TGTGCCAGCAGTCATTCGGTAGTTAATGAAAAACTGTTTTTT.

This chain joins TRBV5-1 and TRBJ2-5, with D hard to call. V was clipped by 2 bases and J by 3 bases, with 8 bases between them. The CDR3 consists of 13 residues. Germline V gives CDR1 SGHRS, CDR2 YFSETQ. CDR3 region: CASSFTDKETQYF. CDR3 coding DNA: TGCGCCAGCAGCTTTACAGATAAAGAGACCCAGTACTTC.

This clone was recorded only once. This chain connects TRBV9 to TRBJ2-5; tentative D call: TRBD2 (5 bases). Looked up from germline, CDR1 is SGDLS and CDR2 is YYNGEE. The germline V and J ends were trimmed by 7 bases and 5 bases, with 15 bases remaining between them. The CDR3 has 13 amino acids. In DNA, the CDR3 is TGTGCCAGCTCAGGACTGGTCGGGGAGACCCAGTACTTC. Translation: CASSGLVGETQYF.

The chain employs TRBV6-5 and TRBJ1-2; 7 nucleotides line up with TRBD1. The CDR3 contains 15 residues. Germline loops: CDR1 MNHEY, CDR2 SVGAGI. V gave up 2 bases and J gave up 0 bases; unmatched junction bases: 3. CDR3 DNA sequence: TGTGCCAGCAGTTACGGGCAGGGGGCTAACTATGGCTACACCTTC. It codes for CASSYGQGANYGYTF.

The genes are TRBV24-1 and TRBJ2-6, with 10 bases fitting TRBD1. Germline CDR1 is KGHDR and CDR2 is SFDVKD. CDR3 length: 18 residues. V lost 3 bases, J lost 2 bases, and 6 bases stayed unmatched. The CDR3 loop reads CATSDTIGTGAGANVLTF. In nucleotides, the CDR3 is TGTGCCACCAGTGATACGATAGGGACAGGGGCTGGGGCCAACGTCCTGACTTTC.

The V call is TRBV19, the J call TRBJ1-2; D not resolved. CDR1 is LNHDA, CDR2 SQIVND, per germline (reference sequence). The CDR3 is 12 amino acids. V was cut by 8 bases and J by 8 bases, with 15 bases left in between. CDR3 loop: CASSWREGGYTF. For the CDR3, the DNA is TGTGCCAGTTCTTGGAGGGAAGGCGGCTACACCTTC. Based on the CDR3 plus reference TRBV19 and TRBJ1-2, the full variable domain is DGGITQSPKYLFRKEGQNVTLSCEQNLNHDAMYWYRQDPGQGLRLIYYSQIVNDFQKGDIAEGYSVSREKKESFPLTVTSAQKNPTAFYLCASSWREGGYTFGSGTRLTVV.

The J gene is TRBJ2-1, the V gene TRBV5-1; tentatively, D is TRBD2 (6 bases). The CDR3 loop spans 16 amino acids. Trimming removed 1 base at V and 8 bases at J, with 19 bases between. Germline lookup yields CDR1 SGHRS and CDR2 YFSETQ. The CDR3 bases are TGCGCCAGCAGCTTGAGGGGACCTAAGGAGGGTCATGAGCAGTTCTTC. It is translated as CASSLRGPKEGHEQFF.

The chain joins TRBV3-1 (or the pseudogene TRBV3-2) to TRBJ1-1; D is ambiguous. The germline V and J ends were trimmed by 4 bases and 1 base, with 7 bases remaining between them. Germline V lookup: CDR1 LGHDT, CDR2 YNNKEL (reference sequence). The CDR3 consists of 13 residues. The CDR3 region has the DNA TGTGCCAGCAGCCTTACACCGAACACTGAAGCTTTCTTT. Translating gives CASSLTPNTEAFF.

Regarding this clone: The same CDR3 is also encoded by other DNA sequences in this sample. J is TRBJ2-7 and V is TRBV5-6; unclear D gene. Germline V gene data show CDR1 as SGHDT and CDR2 as YYEEEE. The CDR3 length is 12 residues. Trimming left V 1 base short and J 1 base short, with 3 bases between. The CDR3 coding sequence is TGTGCCAGCAGCTTGTCGTCCTACGAGCAGTACTTC. Translating gives CASSLSSYEQYF.

The table lists this clone with a few counts. The chain has TRBV5-1 and TRBJ1-2, with TRBD1 matching 7 bases. The CDR3 consists of 15 residues. V gave up 0 bases and J gave up 4 bases; unmatched junction bases: 6. The germline V gene encodes CDR1 SGHRS and CDR2 YFSETQ. CDR3 sequence reads: CASSLGSGGIYGYTF. DNA for the CDR3: TGCGCCAGCAGCTTGGGGTCAGGGGGGATCTATGGCTACACCTTC.